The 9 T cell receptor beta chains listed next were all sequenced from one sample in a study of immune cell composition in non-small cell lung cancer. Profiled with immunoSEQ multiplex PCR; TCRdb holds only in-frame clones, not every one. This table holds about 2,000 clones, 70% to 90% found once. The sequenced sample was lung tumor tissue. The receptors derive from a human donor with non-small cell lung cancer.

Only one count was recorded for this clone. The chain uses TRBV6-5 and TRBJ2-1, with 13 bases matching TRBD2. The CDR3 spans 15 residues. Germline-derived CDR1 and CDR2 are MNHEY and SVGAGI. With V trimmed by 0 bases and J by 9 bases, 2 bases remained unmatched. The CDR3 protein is CASSYSRLAGGEQFF. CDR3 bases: TGTGCCAGCAGTTACTCCCGACTAGCGGGAGGTGAGCAGTTCTTC.

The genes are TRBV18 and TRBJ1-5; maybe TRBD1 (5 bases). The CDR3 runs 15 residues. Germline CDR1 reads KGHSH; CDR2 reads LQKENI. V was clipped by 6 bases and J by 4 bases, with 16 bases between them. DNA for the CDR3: TGTGCCAGCTCTCCTGGGGGGGGTCAGAATCAGCCCCAGCATTTT. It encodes CASSPGGGQNQPQHF.

The DNA for the CDR3 is TGTGCCAGCAGCTTAGGCCGGCAGGGGGGCGATGAGCAGTTCTTC. Translation gives CASSLGRQGGDEQFF. The chain recombines TRBV13 with TRBJ2-1, with D perhaps TRBD1 (7 bases). The CDR3 contains 15 residues. V dropped 0 bases and J dropped 8 bases, with 14 bases sitting between them. From germline, CDR1 is PRHDT and CDR2 FYEKMQ (reference sequence).

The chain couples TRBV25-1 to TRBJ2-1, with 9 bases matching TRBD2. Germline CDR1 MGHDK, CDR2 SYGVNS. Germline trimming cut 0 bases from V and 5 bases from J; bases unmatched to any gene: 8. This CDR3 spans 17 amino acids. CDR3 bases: TGTGCCAGCAGTGAATATAGCGGGAGAGGGGACCACAATGAGCAGTTCTTC. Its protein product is CASSEYSGRGDHNEQFF.

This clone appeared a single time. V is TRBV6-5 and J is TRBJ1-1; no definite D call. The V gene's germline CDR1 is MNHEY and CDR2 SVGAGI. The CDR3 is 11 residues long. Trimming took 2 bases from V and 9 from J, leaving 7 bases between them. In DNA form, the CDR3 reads TGTGCCAGCAGTTACATGGGCAAAGCTTTCTTT. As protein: CASSYMGKAFF.

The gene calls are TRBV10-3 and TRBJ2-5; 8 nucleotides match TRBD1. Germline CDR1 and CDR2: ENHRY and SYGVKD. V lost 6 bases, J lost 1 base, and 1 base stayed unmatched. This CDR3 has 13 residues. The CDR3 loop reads CAISGQGQETQYF. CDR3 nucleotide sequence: TGTGCCATCAGCGGACAGGGCCAAGAGACCCAGTACTTC.

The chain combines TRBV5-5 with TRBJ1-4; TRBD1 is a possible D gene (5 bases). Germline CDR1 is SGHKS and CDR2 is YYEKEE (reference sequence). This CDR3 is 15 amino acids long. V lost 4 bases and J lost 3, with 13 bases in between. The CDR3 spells CASSHDGAANEKLFF. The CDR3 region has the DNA TGTGCCAGCAGCCACGATGGGGCAGCTAATGAAAAACTGTTTTTT.

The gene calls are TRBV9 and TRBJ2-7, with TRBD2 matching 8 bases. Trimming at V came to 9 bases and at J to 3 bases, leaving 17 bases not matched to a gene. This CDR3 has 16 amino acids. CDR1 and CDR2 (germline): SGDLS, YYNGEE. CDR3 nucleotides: TGTGCCACCCTTCATCCCTTCGGGGGGGAAAACTACGAGCAGTACTTC. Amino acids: CATLHPFGGENYEQYF.

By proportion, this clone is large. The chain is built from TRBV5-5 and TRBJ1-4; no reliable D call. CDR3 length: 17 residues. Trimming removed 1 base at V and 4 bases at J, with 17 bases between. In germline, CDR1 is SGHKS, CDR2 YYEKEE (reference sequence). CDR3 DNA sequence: TGTGCCAGCAGCTTGTTGCCCCCCAAGCTAGATAATGAAAAACTGTTTTTT. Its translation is CASSLLPPKLDNEKLFF. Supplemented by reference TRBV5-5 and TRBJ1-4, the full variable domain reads DAGVTQSPTHLIKTRGQQVTLRCSPISGHKSVSWYQQVLGQGPQFIFQYYEKEERGRGNFPDRFSARQFPNYSSELNVNALLLGDSALYLCASSLLPPKLDNEKLFFGSGTQLSVL.